Listed below are T cell receptor beta chains from one sample, sequenced in a study of cytomegalovirus exposure and HLA in healthy donors. Sequencing used immunoSEQ multiplex PCR; TCRdb keeps in-frame clones, though not all of them. The sample yields under 150,000 clones, 80% seen once. The sequenced sample consisted of PBMCs. Receptors were obtained from a middle-aged woman in good health and CMV-seronegative. The CDR3 runs from the conserved cysteine through the conserved F or W. A D gene is named only where the DNA matches it firmly. Size is stated for part of the rows, as once, few or many counts, or as a class when the clone is expanded.

V	J	size	D	CDR3	DNA
TRBV7-6	TRBJ2-7	NA	TRBD1	CASSLGDRGPYEQYF	TGTGCCAGCAGCTTAGGGGACAGGGGCCCCTACGAGCAGTACTTC
TRBV4-3	TRBJ1-3	NA	TRBD1	CASRQGVQGESGNTIYF	TGCGCCAGCCGCCAAGGGGTCCAGGGGGAGTCGGGAAACACCATATATTTT
TRBV29-1	TRBJ2-7	NA	TRBD2	CSVVRPSGSCEQYF	TGCAGCGTTGTTCGGCCTAGCGGGAGTTGCGAGCAGTACTTC
TRBV7-6	TRBJ2-7	NA	NA	CASSPGRDTSYEQYF	TGTGCCAGCAGCCCAGGCCGGGACACCTCCTACGAGCAGTACTTC
TRBV6-1	TRBJ2-7	NA	NA	CASSEGLPYEQYF	TGTGCCAGCAGTGAAGGGCTCCCCTACGAGCAGTACTTC
TRBV6-4	TRBJ2-5	NA	TRBD2	CASSYPGLVGAWETQYF	TGTGCCAGCAGTTACCCGGGACTAGTGGGAGCCTGGGAGACCCAGTACTTC
TRBV5-1	TRBJ2-7	once	NA	CASSLGSGQRYEQYF	TGCGCCAGCAGCTTGGGGTCAGGGCAAAGATACGAGCAGTACTTC
TRBV27	TRBJ2-7	NA	TRBD2	CATNSGVGYEQYF	TGTGCCACCAATAGCGGGGTAGGCTACGAGCAGTACTTC
TRBV7-2	TRBJ2-5	NA	TRBD1	CASSSTGQGLETQYF	TGTGCCAGCAGCTCGACGGGACAGGGTCTAGAGACCCAGTACTTC
TRBV7-9	TRBJ1-2	NA	TRBD1	CASEAPGQGANYGYTF	TGTGCCAGTGAAGCTCCGGGACAGGGGGCGAACTATGGCTACACCTTC